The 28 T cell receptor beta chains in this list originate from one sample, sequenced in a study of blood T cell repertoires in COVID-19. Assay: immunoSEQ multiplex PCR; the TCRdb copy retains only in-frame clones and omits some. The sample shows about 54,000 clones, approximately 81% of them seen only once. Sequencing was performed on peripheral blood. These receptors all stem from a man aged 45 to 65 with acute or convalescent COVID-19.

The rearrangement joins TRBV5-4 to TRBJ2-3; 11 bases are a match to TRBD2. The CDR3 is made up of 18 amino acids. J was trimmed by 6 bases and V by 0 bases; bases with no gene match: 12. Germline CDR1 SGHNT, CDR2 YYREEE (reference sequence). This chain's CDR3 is CASSLGGLAGGPLDTQYF. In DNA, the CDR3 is TGTGCCAGCAGCTTGGGGGGGCTAGCGGGAGGCCCGCTGGATACGCAGTATTTT.

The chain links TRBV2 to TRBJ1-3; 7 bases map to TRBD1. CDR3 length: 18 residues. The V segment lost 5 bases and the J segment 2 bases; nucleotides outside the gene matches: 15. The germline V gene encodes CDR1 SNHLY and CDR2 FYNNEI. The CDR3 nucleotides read TGTGCCAGCAGTCCCCGACAGGGATTCGGCTTCACTGGAAACACCATATATTTT. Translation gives CASSPRQGFGFTGNTIYF.

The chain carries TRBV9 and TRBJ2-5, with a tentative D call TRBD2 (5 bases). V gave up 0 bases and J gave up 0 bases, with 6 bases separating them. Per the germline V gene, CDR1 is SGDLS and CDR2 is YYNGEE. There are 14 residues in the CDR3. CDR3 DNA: TGTGCCAGCAGCGTAGCGGGGAACCAAGAGACCCAGTACTTC. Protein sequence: CASSVAGNQETQYF.

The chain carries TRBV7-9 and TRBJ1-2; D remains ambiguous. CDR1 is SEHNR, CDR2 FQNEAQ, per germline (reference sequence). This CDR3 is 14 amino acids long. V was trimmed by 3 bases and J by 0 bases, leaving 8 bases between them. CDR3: CASSLAVPNYGYTF. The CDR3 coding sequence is TGTGCCAGCAGCTTGGCAGTCCCTAACTATGGCTACACCTTC.

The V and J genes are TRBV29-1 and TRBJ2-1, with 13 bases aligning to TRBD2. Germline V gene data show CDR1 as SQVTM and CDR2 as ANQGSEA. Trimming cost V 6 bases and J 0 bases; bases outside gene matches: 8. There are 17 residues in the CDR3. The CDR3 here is CSVAPGTSGASYNEQFF. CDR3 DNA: TGCAGCGTCGCCCCGGGGACTAGCGGGGCCTCCTACAATGAGCAGTTCTTC.

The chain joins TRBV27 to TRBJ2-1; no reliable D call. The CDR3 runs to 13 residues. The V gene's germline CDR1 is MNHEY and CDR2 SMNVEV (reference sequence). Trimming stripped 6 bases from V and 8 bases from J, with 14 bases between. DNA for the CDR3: TGTGCCAGCAGCAGACTTAGTAGTGATGAGCAGTTCTTC. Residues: CASSRLSSDEQFF.

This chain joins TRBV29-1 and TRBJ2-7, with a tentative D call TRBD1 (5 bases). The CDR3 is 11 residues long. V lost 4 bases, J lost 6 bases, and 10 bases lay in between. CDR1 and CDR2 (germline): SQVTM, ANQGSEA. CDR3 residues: CSVGTSAEQYF. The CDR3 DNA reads TGCAGCGTTGGGACATCTGCCGAGCAGTACTTC.

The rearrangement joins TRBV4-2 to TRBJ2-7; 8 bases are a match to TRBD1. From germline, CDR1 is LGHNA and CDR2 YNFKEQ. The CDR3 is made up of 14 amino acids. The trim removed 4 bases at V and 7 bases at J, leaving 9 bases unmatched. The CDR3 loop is CASSPGQEHSEQYF. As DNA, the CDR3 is TGTGCCAGCAGCCCGGGACAGGAGCACTCGGAGCAGTACTTC.

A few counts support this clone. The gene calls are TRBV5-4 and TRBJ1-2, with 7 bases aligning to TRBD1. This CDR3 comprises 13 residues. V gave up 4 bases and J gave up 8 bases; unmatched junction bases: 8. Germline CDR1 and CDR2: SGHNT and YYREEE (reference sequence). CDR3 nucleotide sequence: TGTGCCAGCAGCCTAATGGGACAGCACGGCTACACCTTC. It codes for CASSLMGQHGYTF.

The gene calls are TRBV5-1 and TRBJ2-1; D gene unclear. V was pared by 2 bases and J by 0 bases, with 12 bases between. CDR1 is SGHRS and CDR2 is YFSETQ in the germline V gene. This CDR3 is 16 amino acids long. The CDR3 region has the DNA TGCGCCAGCAGCTTACGACTCTCGAGCTCCTACAATGAGCAGTTCTTC. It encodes CASSLRLSSSYNEQFF.

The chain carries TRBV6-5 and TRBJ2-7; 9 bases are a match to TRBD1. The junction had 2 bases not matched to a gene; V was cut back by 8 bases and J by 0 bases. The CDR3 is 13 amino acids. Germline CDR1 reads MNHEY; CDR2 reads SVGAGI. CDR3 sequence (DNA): TGTGCCAGCTGGACAGGGGACTCCTACGAGCAGTACTTC. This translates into CASWTGDSYEQYF.

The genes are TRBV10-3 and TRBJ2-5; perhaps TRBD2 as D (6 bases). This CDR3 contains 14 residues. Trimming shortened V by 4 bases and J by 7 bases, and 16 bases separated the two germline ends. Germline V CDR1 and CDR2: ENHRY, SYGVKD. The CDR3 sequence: CAISGGEGVMTQYF. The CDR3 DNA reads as TGTGCCATCAGTGGGGGGGAAGGGGTGATGACCCAGTACTTC.

The DNA for the CDR3 is TGTGCCAGCTCACAAATTAGCGGCTGGCCTAGTCTAAAAGAGACCCAGTACTTC. Translation gives CASSQISGWPSLKETQYF. The gene calls are TRBV18 and TRBJ2-5, with D possibly being TRBD2 (6 bases). The V end lost 4 bases, the J end lost 3 bases, and 24 bases lay between the germline ends. This CDR3 contains 18 residues. The V gene's germline CDR1 is KGHSH and CDR2 LQKENI.

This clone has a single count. CDR3 sequence: CSASLGSDEKLFF. CDR3 sequence (DNA): TGCAGTGCTAGTCTAGGGAGCGATGAAAAACTGTTTTTT. The chain is built from TRBV20-1 and TRBJ1-4; no definite D call. Trimming took off 3 bases at V and 6 bases at J, with 11 bases between the two ends. The CDR3 runs to 13 residues. Germline lookup yields CDR1 DFQATT and CDR2 SNEGSKA (reference sequence).

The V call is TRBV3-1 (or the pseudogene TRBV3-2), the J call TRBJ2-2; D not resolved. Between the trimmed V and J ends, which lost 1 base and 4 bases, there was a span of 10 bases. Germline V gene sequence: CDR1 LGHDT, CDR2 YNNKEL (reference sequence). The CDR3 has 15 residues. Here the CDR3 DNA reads TGTGCCAGCAGCCAAGCCTCCTACTTCACCGGGGAGCTGTTTTTT. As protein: CASSQASYFTGELFF.

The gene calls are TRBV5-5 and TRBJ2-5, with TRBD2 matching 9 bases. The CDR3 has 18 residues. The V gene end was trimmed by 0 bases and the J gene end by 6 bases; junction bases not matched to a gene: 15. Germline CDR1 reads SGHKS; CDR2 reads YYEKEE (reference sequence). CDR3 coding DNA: TGTGCCAGCAGCTTGGTGTTGGTAGCGGGAGATTTCAGGAAGACCCAGTACTTC. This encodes CASSLVLVAGDFRKTQYF.

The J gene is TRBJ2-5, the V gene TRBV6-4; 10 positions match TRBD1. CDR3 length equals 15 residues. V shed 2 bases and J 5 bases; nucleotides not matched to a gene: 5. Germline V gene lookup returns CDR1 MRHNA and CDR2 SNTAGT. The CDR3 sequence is CASSDGTGDIETQYF. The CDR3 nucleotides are TGTGCCAGCAGTGACGGGACAGGGGATATCGAGACCCAGTACTTC.

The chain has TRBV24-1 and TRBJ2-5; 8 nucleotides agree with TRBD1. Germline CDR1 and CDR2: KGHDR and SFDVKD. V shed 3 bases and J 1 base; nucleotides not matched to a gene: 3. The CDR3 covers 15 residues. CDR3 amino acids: CATSDPGQGQETQYF. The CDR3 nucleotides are TGTGCCACCAGTGATCCTGGACAGGGCCAAGAGACCCAGTACTTC.

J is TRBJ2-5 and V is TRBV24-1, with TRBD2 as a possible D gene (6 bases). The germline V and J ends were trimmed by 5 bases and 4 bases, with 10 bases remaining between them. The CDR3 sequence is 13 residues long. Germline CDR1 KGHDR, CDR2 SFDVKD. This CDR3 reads CATSAWGGETQYF. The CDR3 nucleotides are TGTGCCACCAGTGCGTGGGGAGGAGAGACCCAGTACTTC.

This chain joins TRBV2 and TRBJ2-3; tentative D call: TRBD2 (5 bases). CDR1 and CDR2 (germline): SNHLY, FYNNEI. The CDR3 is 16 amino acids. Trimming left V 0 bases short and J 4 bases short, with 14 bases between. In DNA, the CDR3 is TGTGCCAGCAGTGAAGCGATGGACTCGGGGTCAGATACGCAGTATTTT. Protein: CASSEAMDSGSDTQYF.

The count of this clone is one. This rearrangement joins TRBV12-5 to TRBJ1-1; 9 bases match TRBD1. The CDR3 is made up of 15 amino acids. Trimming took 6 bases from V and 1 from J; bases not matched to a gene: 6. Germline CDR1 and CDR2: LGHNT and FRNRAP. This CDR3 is CASGDLQGANTEAFF. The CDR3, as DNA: TGTGCTAGTGGAGACTTACAGGGGGCGAACACTGAAGCTTTCTTT.

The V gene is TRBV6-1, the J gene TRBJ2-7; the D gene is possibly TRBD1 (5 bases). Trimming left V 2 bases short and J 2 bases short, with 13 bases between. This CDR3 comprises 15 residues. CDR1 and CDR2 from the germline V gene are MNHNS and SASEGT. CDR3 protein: CASSEMEGAPYEQYF. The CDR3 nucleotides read TGTGCCAGCAGTGAAATGGAAGGGGCTCCCTACGAGCAGTACTTC.

The CDR3 DNA reads TGTGCCAGCAGTTCGCGTACACAGGGGGGCTACACCTTC. Translation: CASSSRTQGGYTF. The genes are TRBV27 and TRBJ1-2; 7 bases match TRBD1. This CDR3 has 13 residues. Per germline, CDR1 MNHEY and CDR2 SMNVEV (reference sequence). V dropped 4 bases and J dropped 8; count of bases not matched to a gene: 7.

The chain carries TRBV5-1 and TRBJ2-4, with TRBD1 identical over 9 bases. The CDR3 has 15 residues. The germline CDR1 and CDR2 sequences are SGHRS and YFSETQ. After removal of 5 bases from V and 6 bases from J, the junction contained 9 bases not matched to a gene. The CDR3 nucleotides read TGCGCCAGCAGAAAACCTGGGACAGGGTCAAACATTCAGTACTTC. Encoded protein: CASRKPGTGSNIQYF.

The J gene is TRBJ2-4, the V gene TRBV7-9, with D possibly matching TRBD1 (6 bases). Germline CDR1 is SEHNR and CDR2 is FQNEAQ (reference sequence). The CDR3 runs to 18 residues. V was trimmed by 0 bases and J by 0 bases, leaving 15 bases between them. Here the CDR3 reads CASSLASLRGIAKNIQYF. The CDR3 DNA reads TGTGCCAGCAGCTTAGCATCACTCAGGGGAATAGCCAAAAACATTCAGTACTTC.

The CDR3 nucleotides are TGTGCCTGGAGAGGGGGAGGGCAAGTAGCTTTCTTT. It specifies CAWRGGGQVAFF. The V call is TRBV30, the J call TRBJ1-1; D might be TRBD1 (6 bases). This CDR3 is 12 amino acids long. Looked up from germline, CDR1 is GTSNPN and CDR2 is SVGIG (reference sequence). Trimming took 3 bases from V and 10 from J, leaving 15 bases between them.

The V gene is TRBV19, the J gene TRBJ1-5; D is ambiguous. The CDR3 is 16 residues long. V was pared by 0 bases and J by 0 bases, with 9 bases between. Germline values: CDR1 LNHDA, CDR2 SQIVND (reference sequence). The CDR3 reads CASSIDTSYSNQPQHF. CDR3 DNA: TGTGCCAGTAGTATAGATACGAGTTATAGCAATCAGCCCCAGCATTTT.

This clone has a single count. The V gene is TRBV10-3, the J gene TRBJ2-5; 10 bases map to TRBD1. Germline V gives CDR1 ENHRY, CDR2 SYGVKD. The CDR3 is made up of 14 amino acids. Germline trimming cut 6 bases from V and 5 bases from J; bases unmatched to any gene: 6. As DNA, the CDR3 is TGTGCCATCAGCGCGGGACAGGGGACGGAGACCCAGTACTTC. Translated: CAISAGQGTETQYF.